The clone carrying this T cell receptor beta chain was picked up many times. Authors' data handling: Using reference gene primer amplification, nucleated cell counts were estimated. Repertoires were generated with immunoSEQ multiplex PCR, while TCRdb's copy carries only in-frame clones and drops some. V, J and clone size are those of that table, while D and trimming were read from the DNA. The sample lists about 210,000 clones, roughly 90% occurring once. CDR3 length: 12 amino acids. Germline V CDR1 and CDR2: MDHEN, SYDVKM. V was cut by 6 bases and J by 5 bases, with 10 bases left in between. This entry comes from a study of blood T cell repertoires in COVID-19. Turning to the study itself: COVID-19 samples from acute and convalescent phases originated in the United States, Italy and Spain. Sources were T cells, B-cell-depleted T cells, or PBMCs; the material itself was cDNA or gDNA.

The chain links TRBV28 to TRBJ1-1; D might be TRBD1 (5 bases). This TCR was recovered from a man in his 70s with acute or convalescent COVID-19. Material: peripheral blood. The CDR3 DNA sequence: TGTGCCAGCAGGGAGGGGTATACTGAAGCTTTCTTT. Encoded protein: CASREGYTEAFF.